These 6 T cell receptor beta chains were sequenced from one sample in a study of PD-L1 blockade in urothelial cancer. The data were produced by immunoSEQ multiplex PCR, yet TCRdb's version contains in-frame clones alone and is incomplete. The sample lists 85,000 to 130,000 clones, about 91% occurring once. Sequences were derived from PBMCs, sampled around atezolizumab (anti-PD-L1) treatment. All receptors derive from a woman aged 80 or older with urothelial cancer.

Notes on this clone: The sample contains more than one DNA sequence encoding this CDR3. The chain joins TRBV19 to TRBJ1-5, with D tentatively TRBD1 (5 bases). Trimming took off 3 bases at V and 5 bases at J, with 11 bases between the two ends. Per the germline V gene, CDR1 is LNHDA and CDR2 is SQIVND (reference sequence). CDR3 size: 14 residues. The CDR3 coding sequence is TGTGCCAGTAGTATGGGGCAGGGTTATCAGCCCCAGCATTTT. Amino acids: CASSMGQGYQPQHF. Drawing the rest from reference TRBV19 and TRBJ1-5, the complete variable domain is DGGITQSPKYLFRKEGQNVTLSCEQNLNHDAMYWYRQDPGQGLRLIYYSQIVNDFQKGDIAEGYSVSREKKESFPLTVTSAQKNPTAFYLCASSMGQGYQPQHFGDGTRLSIL.

The CDR3 DNA is TGTGCCAGCAGGAACTCGTACCAGAACACTGAAGCTTTCTTT. Its translation: CASRNSYQNTEAFF. J is TRBJ1-1 and V is TRBV6-4; no definite D call. Germline loops: CDR1 MRHNA, CDR2 SNTAGT. There are 14 residues in the CDR3. Trimming cost V 6 bases and J 1 base, with 12 bases left between them.

The V call is TRBV9, the J call TRBJ2-1; 8 nucleotides match TRBD1. The CDR3 contains 19 residues. Germline CDR1 SGDLS, CDR2 YYNGEE. Trimming removed 2 bases from V and 4 bases from J; junction bases left unmatched: 17. The CDR3 DNA sequence: TGTGCCAGCAGCGTCCAGGGGGCTTCCATGACGGGATTTTACAATGAGCAGTTCTTC. Residues: CASSVQGASMTGFYNEQFF. Looking up the rest from reference TRBV9 and TRBJ2-1 gives the full variable domain: DSGVTQTPKHLITATGQRVTLRCSPRSGDLSVYWYQQSLDQGLQFLIQYYNGEERAKGNILERFSAQQFPDLHSELNLSSLELGDSALYFCASSVQGASMTGFYNEQFFGPGTRLTVL.

The V gene is TRBV27, the J gene TRBJ1-2; the match to TRBD1 covers 7 bases. This CDR3 is 16 amino acids long. CDR1 and CDR2 (germline): MNHEY, SMNVEV (reference sequence). The V gene end was trimmed by 6 bases and the J gene end by 0 bases; junction bases not matched to a gene: 10. CDR3 sequence: CASSPITGVSNYGYTF. CDR3 sequence (DNA): TGTGCCAGCAGCCCAATAACAGGGGTTTCTAACTATGGCTACACCTTC.

V usage is TRBV11-2 and J usage is TRBJ1-5, with TRBD1 matching over 9 bases. Germline CDR1 SGHAT, CDR2 FQNNGV. Trimming cost V 3 bases and J 2 bases; bases outside gene matches: 2. The CDR3 length is 15 residues. CDR3 coding DNA: TGTGCCAGCAGCTTCGGGGACAGGGGCAATCAGCCCCAGCATTTT. Translation: CASSFGDRGNQPQHF. Using reference TRBV11-2 and TRBJ1-5 for the parts outside the CDR3, the full variable domain is EAGVAQSPRYKIIEKRQSVAFWCNPISGHATLYWYQQILGQGPKLLIQFQNNGVVDDSQLPKDRFSAERLKGVDSTLKIQPAKLEDSAVYLCASSFGDRGNQPQHFGDGTRLSIL.

The J gene is TRBJ2-7, the V gene TRBV28, with 9 nucleotides matching TRBD2. CDR3 size: 13 residues. With 6 bases clipped from V and 4 bases from J, the junction kept 4 bases outside the gene matches. CDR1 is MDHEN and CDR2 is SYDVKM in the germline V gene. The CDR3 spells CASRRLAAYEQYF. CDR3 DNA sequence: TGTGCCAGCAGACGACTAGCGGCTTACGAGCAGTACTTC.